This TCR beta chain was identified in a study of read filtering for tumor transcriptome and immune sequencing. Study background: Patients were 17 male and approximately 14 female, mean age 65.9 years, range roughly 47 to 85. Per sample, TCR-region reads ranged about 4 to 11 million by IR-seq, about 85 to 1,400 by RNA-seq.

With 3 bases removed from V and 5 bases from J, the gap between germline ends came to 15 bases. This CDR3 is 15 amino acids long. Looked up from germline, CDR1 is LGHDT and CDR2 is YNNKEL (reference sequence). The library was built from approximately 400 ng RNA with molecular barcoded adaptors for alpha/delta and beta/gamma chains. TCRdb reprocessed the reads with MiXCR, giving one entry per CDR3 protein. Of 94,000 or so distinct CDR3 sequences listed, about 12% were seen once; the top ten hold 15%. This clonotype was detected many times. The sample comprised a population of CD138-negative cells sorted from bone marrow. The V call is TRBV3-1, the J call TRBJ2-3; the D is unclear. This sequence originates from a donor aged 40 or older with multiple myeloma. CDR3 in DNA: TGTGCCAGCAGCCACCGAGAAGGGTTTGGAGATACGCAGTATTTT. It encodes CASSHREGFGDTQYF.